This TCR beta chain comes out of a study of OX40 agonist ivuxolimab in advanced cancers. Study-level information: An agonistic anti-OX40 (CD134) antibody, ivuxolimab, was used to treat the patients. Regarding the study as a whole: Still undetermined is the antigen specificity of the expanded peripheral T cells. There were, on average, more expanded clones in CD8+ T cells than in CD4+.

The protocol was immunoSEQ multiplex PCR, while the TCRdb copy is restricted to in-frame clones and leaves out a portion. This sample has more than 45,000 clones; more than 70% occur once, and the top ten carry roughly 1.5%. V dropped 3 bases and J dropped 7; count of bases not matched to a gene: 9. Per germline, CDR1 LNHNV and CDR2 YYDKDF (reference sequence). The CDR3 has 16 residues. Concerning this clone: The antigen is unknown.

The material was CD4+ or CD8+ T cells sorted from blood, obtained in a trial of the OX40 agonist ivuxolimab. The chain recombines TRBV15 with TRBJ1-4; 9 nucleotides align to TRBD1. This clonotype was obtained from an adult with an advanced solid tumor such as melanoma, head and neck, liver or kidney cancer. CDR3 amino acids: CATSSGLQGAFEKLFF. The CDR3 coding sequence is TGTGCCACCAGCAGTGGCCTACAGGGGGCGTTTGAAAAACTGTTTTTT.